Listed below are T cell receptor beta chains from one sample, sequenced in a study of T cell clonotyping in hematopoietic cell transplantation. Here immunoSEQ multiplex PCR was the method, and the copy in TCRdb shows in-frame clones only, minus some. Of around 16,000 clones listed, 90% are singletons. The specimen was peripheral blood mononuclear cells. These receptors came from a man aged 50-60 years in good health. Some clones in this sample may be carry-over from other donors' samples. The CDR3 runs from the conserved cysteine through the conserved F or W. Each record gives: CDR3 protein, J gene, V gene.

CASSLAQGPKDGYTF	TRBJ1-2	TRBV7-9
CASSPPLAGGPDTQYF	TRBJ2-3	TRBV28
CSVDLAGGIGNGYTF	TRBJ1-2	TRBV29-1
CASSLAQGGMNTEAFF	TRBJ1-1	TRBV27
CSVGVGATNEKLFF	TRBJ1-4	TRBV29-1
CASSFLQDYQPQHF	TRBJ1-5	TRBV28
CASSISGWSSYNSPLHF	TRBJ1-6	TRBV28
CASSLRGEQYF	TRBJ2-7	TRBV28
CASSQERTTNQPQHF	TRBJ1-5	TRBV4-1
CASSVGGVPGELFF	TRBJ2-2	TRBV9
CASGSNYGYTF	TRBJ1-2	TRBV9
CASSIVAGDSYEQYF	TRBJ2-7	TRBV19
CAWSQANQETQYF	TRBJ2-5	TRBV30
CAWSVGAPGANVLTF	TRBJ2-6	TRBV30
CAWSVSGATEAFF	TRBJ1-1	TRBV30
CAWRRDRGRDYEQYF	TRBJ2-7	TRBV30
CASSQPRDTQYF	TRBJ2-3	TRBV4-2